What follows is one T cell receptor beta chain and its context. Its antigen remains unidentified. No much larger clone exists at a distance of one base, and base qualities are not known. V ends up 5 bases short and J 7 bases short, with an unmatched junction base count of 7. The CDR3 contains 15 residues, cysteine and phenylalanine counted. This entry keeps only the CDR3 DNA: 45 bases, framed from base 1. Based on the germline V gene (reference sequence), the CDR1 and CDR2 sequences are SEHNR and FQNEAQ. This specimen's time point label, interpreted: about 11 months on ibrutinib. Around 2 micrograms of genomic DNA were extracted from cryopreserved PBMCs for TCR beta library preparation. Longitudinal blood samples from CLL patients on ibrutinib monotherapy were analyzed using high-throughput TCR beta sequencing. The patients were enrolled in a single-center, open-label phase 2 trial of ibrutinib monotherapy.

The goal of deep resolution MiSeq sequencing was a depth between 1 in 1 million and 1 in 200,000 T cells, and coverage averaged 10x per clonotype. The immunoSEQ hsTCRB Kit was used to generate the TCR beta libraries. The source study handled its data this way. The data were analyzed with ImmunoSEQ Analyzer and ImmunoSEQ Data Assistant, and V, D and J gene assignments followed IMGT definitions. Clonality, which ranges from 0 to 1, was calculated as one minus the normalized Shannon entropy of productive rearrangement frequencies. Only overrepresented clonotypes making up at least 0.05% of each patient's repertoire were included in the public clonotype analysis. Approximately 12 age-matched healthy donor repertoires from immuneACCESS were used as controls for clonality. TCRdb obtained this table from immuneACCESS and retained in-frame rearrangements with V and J assigned. These tables miss some clones; where compared with another copy, unresolved V genes account for less than half of the shortfall, and the remainder is unexplained. That table furnishes V, J and clone size, whereas the DNA furnished D and trimming. This sample lists 200,000 or so clones; 75% to 85% were detected once. The top ten clonotypes cover 10% to 12% of the sample.

The data were obtained in a study of cytotoxic CD8 clonotypes in ibrutinib-treated CLL (dated by TCRdb to about 2021). The study in broad terms: The cohort had some eleven relapsed/refractory and approximately 15 treatment-naive patients; under 18 were IGHV unmutated. Responses were partial in 24 patients and complete in 2; after median about 68 months follow-up, about 14 stayed in remission and some twelve progressed. The response samples were drawn at a median of roughly eleven months into treatment, with a range of roughly 6 to 40 months. Samples averaged approximately 260,000 productive templates and approximately 100,000 productive rearrangements. Of the approximately 87 people in the trial, 26 had longitudinal samples available. Cryopreserved peripheral blood mononuclear cells were collected at three points: before therapy, at response, and at either sustained remission or disease progression. All remission and progressive disease samples were collected while patients were still receiving ibrutinib.

Broad study findings and their caveats: Lymph node repertoires were not examined, and the timing of sampling was not matched between patients in sustained remission and those whose disease progressed. Public clonotypes were rare and either shrank or stayed stable during treatment, and the rise in clonality at ibrutinib response reflected expansion of private clonotypes. Baseline clonality was found to be higher than that of age-matched healthy donors and was strongly correlated with circulating CD8+ T-cell counts. An increase in clonality was observed at ibrutinib response, with clonality remaining stable during sustained remission and falling back toward baseline at progression.

The receptor was derived from a human donor with chronic lymphocytic leukemia. This specimen consisted of PBMCs, obtained after 12 months of ibrutinib treatment. The chain joins TRBV7-9 to TRBJ1-4; 10 central bases correspond to TRBD1. The DNA sequence is as follows: TGTGCCAGCAGCCCCCAGACAGGGGGCTTTGAAAAACTGTTTTTT. It translates to CASSPQTGGFEKLFF.